This T cell receptor (beta chain) was sequenced for a study of cytomegalovirus exposure and HLA in healthy donors. Findings and limits, study-wide: TCR beta V- and J-gene trimming, according to a later analysis, was linked to a missense DCLRE1C variant.

Germline values: CDR1 GTSNPN, CDR2 SVGIG (reference sequence). CDR3 length: 16 residues. Deletions cut 0 bases from V and 6 bases from J, with 18 bases between. A multiplex PCR was run with 60 Vbeta primers and 13 Jbeta primers. Produced via immunoSEQ multiplex PCR; TCRdb's table is partial and in-frame only. The sample contains about 130,000 clones, 75% to 90% of which appear only once. This clone was counted between two and nine times. Its antigen is as yet unknown. This TCR was recovered from a man aged 35-49 years in good health and CMV-seronegative. The rearrangement joins TRBV30 to TRBJ1-5; D perhaps matches TRBD1 (5 bases). What was sequenced was PBMCs. DNA of the CDR3: TGTGCCTGGAGTGTGGGTGGGCAGGGATATCTTCAGCCCCAGCATTTT. Encoded protein: CAWSVGGQGYLQPQHF.